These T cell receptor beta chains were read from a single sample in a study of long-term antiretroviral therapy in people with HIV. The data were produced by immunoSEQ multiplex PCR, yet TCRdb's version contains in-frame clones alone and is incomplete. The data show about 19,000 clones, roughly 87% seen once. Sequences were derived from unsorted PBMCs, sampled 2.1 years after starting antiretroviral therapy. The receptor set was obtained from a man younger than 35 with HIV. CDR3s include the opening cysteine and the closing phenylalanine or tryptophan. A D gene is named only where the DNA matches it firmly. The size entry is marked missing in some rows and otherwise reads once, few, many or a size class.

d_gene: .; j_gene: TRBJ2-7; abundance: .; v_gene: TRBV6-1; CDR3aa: CASSEYGQGSYEQYF; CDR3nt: TGTGCCAGCAGTGAATACGGGCAGGGCTCCTACGAGCAGTACTTC
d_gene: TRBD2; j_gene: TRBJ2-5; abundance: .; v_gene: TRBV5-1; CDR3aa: CASSWGGGVPETQYF; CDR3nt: TGCGCCAGCAGCTGGGGCGGGGGGGTACCGGAGACCCAGTACTTC
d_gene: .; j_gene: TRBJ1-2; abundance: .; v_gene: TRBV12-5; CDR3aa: CASGLVHGSRESYGYTF; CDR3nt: TGTGCTAGTGGTTTGGTACATGGAAGTAGGGAGAGCTATGGCTACACCTTC
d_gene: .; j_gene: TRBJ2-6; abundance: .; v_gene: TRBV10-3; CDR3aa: CAISGYISGANVLTF; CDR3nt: TGTGCCATCAGTGGTTATATCTCTGGGGCCAACGTCCTGACTTTC
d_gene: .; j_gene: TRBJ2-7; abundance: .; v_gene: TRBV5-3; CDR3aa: CARSLSRTRSSYEQYF; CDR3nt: TGTGCCAGAAGCTTGTCTCGGACCCGCAGCTCCTACGAGCAGTACTTC
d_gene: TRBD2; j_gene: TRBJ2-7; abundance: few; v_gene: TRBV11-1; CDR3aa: CASSSLAGEGEQYF; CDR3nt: TGTGCCAGCAGCTCTCTAGCGGGGGAAGGGGAGCAGTACTTC
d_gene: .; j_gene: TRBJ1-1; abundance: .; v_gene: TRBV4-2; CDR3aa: CASSQDPGLVAFF; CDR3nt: TGTGCCAGCAGCCAAGATCCGGGTCTAGTGGCTTTCTTT
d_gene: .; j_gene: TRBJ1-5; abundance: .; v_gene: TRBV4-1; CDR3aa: CASSQVLGVGQPQHF; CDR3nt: TGCGCCAGCAGCCAAGTATTAGGGGTGGGTCAGCCCCAGCATTTT
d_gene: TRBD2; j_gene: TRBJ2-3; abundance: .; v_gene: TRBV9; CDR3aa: CASNHGASGRISTDTQYF; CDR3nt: TGTGCCAGCAACCATGGTGCTAGCGGGAGGATCAGCACAGATACGCAGTATTTT
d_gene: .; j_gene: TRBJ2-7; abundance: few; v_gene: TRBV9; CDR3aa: CASSVDHRASYEQYF; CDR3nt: TGTGCCAGCAGCGTGGACCACAGGGCATCCTACGAGCAGTACTTC
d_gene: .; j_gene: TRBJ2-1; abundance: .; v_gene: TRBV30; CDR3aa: CAWSAGRLNEQFF; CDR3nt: TGTGCCTGGAGTGCCGGGCGGCTTAATGAGCAGTTCTTC
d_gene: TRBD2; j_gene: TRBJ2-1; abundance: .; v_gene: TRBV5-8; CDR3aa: CASSPYSGSHDEQFF; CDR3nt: TGTGCCAGCAGCCCATATAGCGGGAGTCACGATGAGCAGTTCTTC
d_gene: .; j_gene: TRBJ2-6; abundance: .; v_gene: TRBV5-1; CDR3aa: CASKSRTGANVLTF; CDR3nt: TGCGCCAGCAAGTCCCGTACTGGGGCCAACGTCCTGACTTTC
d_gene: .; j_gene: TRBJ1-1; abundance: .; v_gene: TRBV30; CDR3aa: CAWSVLSEAFF; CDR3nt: TGTGCCTGGAGTGTTTTGTCTGAAGCTTTCTTT
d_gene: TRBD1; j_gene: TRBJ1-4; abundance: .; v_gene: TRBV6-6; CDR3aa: CASRPGQDNEKLFF; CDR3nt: TGTGCCAGCAGACCCGGACAGGATAATGAAAAACTGTTTTTT
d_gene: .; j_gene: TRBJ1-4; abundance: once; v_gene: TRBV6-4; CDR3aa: CASSDGFSEKLFF; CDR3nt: TGTGCCAGCAGTGACGGGTTTAGTGAAAAACTGTTTTTT
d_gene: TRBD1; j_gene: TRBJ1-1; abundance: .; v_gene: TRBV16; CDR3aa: CASSQTGYTEAFF; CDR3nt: TGTGCCAGCAGCCAGACAGGGTACACTGAAGCTTTCTTT
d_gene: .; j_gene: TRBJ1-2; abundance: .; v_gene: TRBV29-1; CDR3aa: CSVELEPGNYGYTF; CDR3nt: TGCAGCGTTGAATTGGAGCCGGGAAACTATGGCTACACCTTC
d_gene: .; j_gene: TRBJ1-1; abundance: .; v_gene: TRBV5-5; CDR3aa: CASSPGGQNTEAFF; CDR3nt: TGTGCCAGCAGCCCGGGTGGACAGAACACTGAAGCTTTCTTT
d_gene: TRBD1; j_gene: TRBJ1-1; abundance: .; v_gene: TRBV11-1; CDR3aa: CASSIRDRRDRFEAFF; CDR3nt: TGTGCCAGCAGCATTCGGGACAGAAGGGATAGGTTTGAAGCTTTCTTT
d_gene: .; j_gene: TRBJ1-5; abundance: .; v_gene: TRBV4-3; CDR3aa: CASSQDMDSDQPQHF; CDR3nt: TGCGCCAGCAGCCAAGATATGGACAGCGATCAGCCCCAGCATTTT
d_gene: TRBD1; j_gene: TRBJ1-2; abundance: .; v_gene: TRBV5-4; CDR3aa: CASSLPLDREEGYTF; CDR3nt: TGTGCCAGCAGCTTACCTTTGGACAGGGAGGAGGGCTACACCTTC
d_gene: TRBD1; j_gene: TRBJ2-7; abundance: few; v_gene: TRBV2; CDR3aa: CASQGQDFYEQYF; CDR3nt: TGTGCCAGTCAAGGACAGGATTTCTACGAGCAGTACTTC
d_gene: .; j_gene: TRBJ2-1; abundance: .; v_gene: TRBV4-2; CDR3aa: CASSQGLLYNEQFF; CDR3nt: TGTGCCAGCAGCCAGGGACTTCTCTACAATGAGCAGTTCTTC
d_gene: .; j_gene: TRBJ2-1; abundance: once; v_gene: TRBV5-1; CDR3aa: CASSFAGAKFGVNEQFF; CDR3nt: TGCGCCAGCAGCTTCGCCGGGGCAAAATTCGGCGTCAATGAGCAGTTCTTC
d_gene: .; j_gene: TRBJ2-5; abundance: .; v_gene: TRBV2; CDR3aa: CASRWSRLQQETQYF; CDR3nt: TGTGCCAGCAGATGGAGCCGACTGCAACAAGAGACCCAGTACTTC
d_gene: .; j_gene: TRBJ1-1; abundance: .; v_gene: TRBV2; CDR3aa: CASSGFDSFF; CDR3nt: TGTGCCAGCAGTGGGTTCGACAGTTTCTTT
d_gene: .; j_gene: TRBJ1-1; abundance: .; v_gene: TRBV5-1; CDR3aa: CASSLGVGGTEAFF; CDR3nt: TGCGCCAGCAGCTTGGGAGTGGGAGGCACTGAAGCTTTCTTT
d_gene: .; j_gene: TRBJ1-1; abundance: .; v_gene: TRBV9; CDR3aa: CASSVGKNTEAFF; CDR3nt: TGTGCCAGCAGCGTAGGGAAGAACACTGAAGCTTTCTTT
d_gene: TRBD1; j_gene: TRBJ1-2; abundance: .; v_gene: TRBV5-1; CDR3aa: CASSDDREIYGYTF; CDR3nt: TGCGCCAGCAGCGACGACAGGGAAATCTATGGCTACACCTTC
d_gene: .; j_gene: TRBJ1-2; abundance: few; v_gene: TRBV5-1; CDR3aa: CASSQSRLSRGGYTF; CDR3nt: TGCGCCAGCAGCCAATCTCGTCTATCTCGAGGTGGCTACACCTTC
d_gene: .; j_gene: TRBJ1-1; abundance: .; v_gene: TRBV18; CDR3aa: CASSPLSNTEAFF; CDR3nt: TGTGCCAGCTCACCATTATCGAACACTGAAGCTTTCTTT
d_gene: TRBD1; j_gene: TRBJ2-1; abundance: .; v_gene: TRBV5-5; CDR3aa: CASSWTGYHEQFF; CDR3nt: TGTGCCAGCAGCTGGACAGGGTATCATGAGCAGTTCTTC
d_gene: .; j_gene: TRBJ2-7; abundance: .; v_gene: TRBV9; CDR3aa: CASSGGGFSYEQYF; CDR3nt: TGTGCCAGCAGCGGCGGAGGATTCTCCTACGAGCAGTACTTC
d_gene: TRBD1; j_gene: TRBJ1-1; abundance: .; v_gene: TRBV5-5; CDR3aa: CASSLRSAPGQEAFF; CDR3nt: TGTGCCAGCAGCTTGCGCTCCGCTCCGGGACAGGAAGCTTTCTTT
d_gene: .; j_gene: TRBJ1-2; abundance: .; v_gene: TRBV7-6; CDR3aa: CASSPSGELYANYGYTF; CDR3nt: TGTGCCAGCAGCCCATCAGGGGAACTTTATGCTAACTATGGCTACACCTTC
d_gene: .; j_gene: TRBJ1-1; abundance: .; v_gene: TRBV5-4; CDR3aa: CASSQMWGLNTEAFF; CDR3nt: TGTGCCAGCAGCCAGATGTGGGGTCTGAACACTGAAGCTTTCTTT
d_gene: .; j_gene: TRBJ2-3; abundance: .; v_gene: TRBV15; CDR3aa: CATSRARTDTQYF; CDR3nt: TGTGCCACCAGCAGAGCAAGAACAGATACGCAGTATTTT
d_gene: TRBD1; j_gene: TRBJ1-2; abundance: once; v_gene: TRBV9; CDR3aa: CASSVDRDSSFGGYTF; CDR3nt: TGTGCCAGCAGCGTAGACCGGGACAGCTCCTTTGGCGGCTACACCTTC
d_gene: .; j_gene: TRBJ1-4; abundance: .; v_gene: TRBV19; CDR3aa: CASSMVSQSEKLFF; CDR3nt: TGTGCCAGTAGTATGGTTTCACAGTCTGAAAAACTGTTTTTT
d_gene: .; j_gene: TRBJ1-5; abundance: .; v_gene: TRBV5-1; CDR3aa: CASINGGACRASNQPQHF; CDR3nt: TGCGCCAGCATCAATGGGGGGGCCTGCAGGGCGAGCAATCAGCCCCAGCATTTT
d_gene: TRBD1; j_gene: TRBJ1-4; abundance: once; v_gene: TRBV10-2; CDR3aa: CASSDPRGTANEKLFF; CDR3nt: TGCGCCAGCAGTGACCCGAGGGGGACAGCAAATGAAAAACTGTTTTTT
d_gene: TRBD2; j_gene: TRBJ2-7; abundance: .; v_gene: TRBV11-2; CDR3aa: CASSREGGGISEQYF; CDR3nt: TGTGCCAGCAGCCGGGAGGGCGGGGGCATTAGCGAGCAGTACTTC
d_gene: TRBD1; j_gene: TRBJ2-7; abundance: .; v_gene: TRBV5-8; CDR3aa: CASSVDRGLEQYF; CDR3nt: TGTGCCAGCAGCGTGGACAGGGGTCTCGAGCAGTACTTC
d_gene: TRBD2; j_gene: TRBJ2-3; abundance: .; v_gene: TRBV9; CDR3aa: CASSRQTSGDTQYF; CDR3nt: TGTGCCAGCAGTCGACAGACTAGCGGAGATACGCAGTATTTT
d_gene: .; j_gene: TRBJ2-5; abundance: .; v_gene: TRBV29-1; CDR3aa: CSVAVETQYF; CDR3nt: TGCAGCGTTGCTGTAGAGACCCAGTACTTC
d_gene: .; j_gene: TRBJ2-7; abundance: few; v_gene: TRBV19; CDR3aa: CASSSKGGSAREQYF; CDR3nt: TGTGCCAGTAGTTCAAAGGGGGGGTCAGCTCGGGAGCAGTACTTC
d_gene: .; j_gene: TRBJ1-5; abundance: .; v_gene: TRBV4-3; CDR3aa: CASSQESGYQPQHF; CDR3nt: TGCGCCAGCAGCCAAGAGAGCGGATACCAGCCCCAGCATTTT
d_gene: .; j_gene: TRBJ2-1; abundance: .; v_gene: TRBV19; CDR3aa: CASSIDPSSYNEQFF; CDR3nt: TGTGCCAGTAGTATAGATCCGAGCTCCTACAATGAGCAGTTCTTC
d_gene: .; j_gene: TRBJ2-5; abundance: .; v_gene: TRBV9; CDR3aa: CASSASAGAIGETQYF; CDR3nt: TGTGCCAGCAGCGCTTCCGCAGGGGCTATCGGAGAGACCCAGTACTTC
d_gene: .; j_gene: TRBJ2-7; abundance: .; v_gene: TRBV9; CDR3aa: CASSVAGPQAEQYF; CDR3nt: TGTGCCAGCAGCGTAGCCGGGCCACAGGCCGAGCAGTACTTC
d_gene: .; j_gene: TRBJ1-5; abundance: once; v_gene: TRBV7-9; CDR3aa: CASSINGPGSQPQHF; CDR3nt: TGTGCCAGCAGCATAAATGGACCGGGCTCCCAGCCCCAGCATTTT